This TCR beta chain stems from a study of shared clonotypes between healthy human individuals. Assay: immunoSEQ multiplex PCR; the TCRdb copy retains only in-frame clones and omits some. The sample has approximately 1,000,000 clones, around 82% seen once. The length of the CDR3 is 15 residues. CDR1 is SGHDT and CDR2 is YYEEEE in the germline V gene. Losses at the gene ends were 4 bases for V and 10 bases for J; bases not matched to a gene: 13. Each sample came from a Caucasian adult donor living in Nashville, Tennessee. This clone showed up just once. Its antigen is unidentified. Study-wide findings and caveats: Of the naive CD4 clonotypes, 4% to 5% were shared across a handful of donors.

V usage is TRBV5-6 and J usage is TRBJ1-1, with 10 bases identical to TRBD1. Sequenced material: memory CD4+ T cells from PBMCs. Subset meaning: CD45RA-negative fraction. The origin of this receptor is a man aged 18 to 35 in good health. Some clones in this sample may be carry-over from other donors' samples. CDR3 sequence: CASSLRSGQGIGAFF. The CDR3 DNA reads TGTGCCAGCAGCCTAAGATCGGGACAGGGGATAGGAGCTTTCTTT. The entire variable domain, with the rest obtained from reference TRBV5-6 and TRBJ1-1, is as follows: DAGVTQSPTHLIKTRGQQVTLRCSPKSGHDTVSWYQQALGQGPQFIFQYYEEEERQRGNFPDRFSGHQFPNYSSELNVNALLLGDSALYLCASSLRSGQGIGAFFGQGTRLTVV.